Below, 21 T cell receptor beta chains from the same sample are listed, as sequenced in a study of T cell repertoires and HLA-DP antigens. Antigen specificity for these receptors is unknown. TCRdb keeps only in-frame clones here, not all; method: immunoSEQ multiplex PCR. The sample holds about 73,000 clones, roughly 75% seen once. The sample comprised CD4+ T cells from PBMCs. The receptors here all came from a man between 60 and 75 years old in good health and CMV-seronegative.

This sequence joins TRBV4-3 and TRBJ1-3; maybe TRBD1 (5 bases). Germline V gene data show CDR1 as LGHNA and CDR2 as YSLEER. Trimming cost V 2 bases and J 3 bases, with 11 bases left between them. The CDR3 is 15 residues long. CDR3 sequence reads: CASSQLPGYGNTIYF. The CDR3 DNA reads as TGCGCCAGCAGCCAACTACCAGGGTATGGAAACACCATATATTTT.

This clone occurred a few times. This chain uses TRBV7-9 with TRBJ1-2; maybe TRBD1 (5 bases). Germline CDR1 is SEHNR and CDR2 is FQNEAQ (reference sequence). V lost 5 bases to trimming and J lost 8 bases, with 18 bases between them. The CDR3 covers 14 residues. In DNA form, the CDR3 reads TGTGCCAGCAGCCCCCGGGACTTCCTTAGGGGCTACACCTTC. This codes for CASSPRDFLRGYTF.

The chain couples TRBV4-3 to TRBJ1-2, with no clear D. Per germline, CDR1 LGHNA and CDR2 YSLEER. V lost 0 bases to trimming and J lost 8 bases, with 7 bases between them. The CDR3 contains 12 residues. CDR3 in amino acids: CASSQDAVGYTF. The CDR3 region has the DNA TGCGCCAGCAGCCAAGATGCGGTGGGCTACACCTTC.

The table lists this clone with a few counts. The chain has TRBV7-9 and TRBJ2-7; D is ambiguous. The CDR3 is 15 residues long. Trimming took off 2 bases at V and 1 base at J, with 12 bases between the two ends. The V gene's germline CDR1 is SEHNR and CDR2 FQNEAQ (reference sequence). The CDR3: CASSLYGQNSYEQYF. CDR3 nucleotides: TGTGCCAGCAGCTTATATGGTCAGAATTCCTACGAGCAGTACTTC. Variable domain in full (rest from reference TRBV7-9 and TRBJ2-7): DTGVSQNPRHKITKRGQNVTFRCDPISEHNRLYWYRQTLGQGPEFLTYFQNEAQLEKSRLLSDRFSAERPKGSFSTLEIQRTEQGDSAMYLCASSLYGQNSYEQYFGPGTRLTVT.

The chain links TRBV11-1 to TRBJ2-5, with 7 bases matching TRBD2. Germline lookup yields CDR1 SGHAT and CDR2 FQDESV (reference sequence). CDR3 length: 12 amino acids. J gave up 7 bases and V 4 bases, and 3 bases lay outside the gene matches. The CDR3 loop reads CASSYSGATQYF. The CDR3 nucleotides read TGTGCCAGCAGCTACAGCGGGGCGACCCAGTACTTC.

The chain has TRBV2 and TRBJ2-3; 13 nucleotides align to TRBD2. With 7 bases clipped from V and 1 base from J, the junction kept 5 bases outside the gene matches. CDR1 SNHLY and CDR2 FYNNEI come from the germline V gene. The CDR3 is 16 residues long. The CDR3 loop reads CASKMTSGGRTDTQYF. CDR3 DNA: TGTGCCAGCAAAATGACTAGCGGGGGGCGCACAGATACGCAGTATTTT.

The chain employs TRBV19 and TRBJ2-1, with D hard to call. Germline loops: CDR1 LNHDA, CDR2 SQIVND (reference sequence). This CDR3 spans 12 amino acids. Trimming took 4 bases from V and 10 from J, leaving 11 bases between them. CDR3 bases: TGTGCCAGTAGTAACCTTCTAGAGGAGCAGTTCTTC. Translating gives CASSNLLEEQFF.

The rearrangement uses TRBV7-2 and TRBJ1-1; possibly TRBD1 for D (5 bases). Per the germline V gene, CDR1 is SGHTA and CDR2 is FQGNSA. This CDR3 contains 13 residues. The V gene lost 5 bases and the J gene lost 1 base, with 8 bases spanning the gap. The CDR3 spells CASSRQRNTEAFF. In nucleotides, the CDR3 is TGTGCCAGCAGCCGACAGAGGAACACTGAAGCTTTCTTT. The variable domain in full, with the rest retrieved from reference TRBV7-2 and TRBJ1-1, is GAGVSQSPSNKVTEKGKDVELRCDPISGHTALYWYRQSLGQGLEFLIYFQGNSAPDKSGLPSDRFSAERTGGSVSTLTIQRTQQEDSAVYLCASSRQRNTEAFFGQGTRLTVV.

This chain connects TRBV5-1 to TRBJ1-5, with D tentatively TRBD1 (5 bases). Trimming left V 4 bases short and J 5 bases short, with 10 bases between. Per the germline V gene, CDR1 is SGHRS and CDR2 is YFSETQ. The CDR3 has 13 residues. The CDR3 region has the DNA TGCGCCAGCAGCCCCGGGACGGATCAGCCCCAGCATTTT. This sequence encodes CASSPGTDQPQHF.

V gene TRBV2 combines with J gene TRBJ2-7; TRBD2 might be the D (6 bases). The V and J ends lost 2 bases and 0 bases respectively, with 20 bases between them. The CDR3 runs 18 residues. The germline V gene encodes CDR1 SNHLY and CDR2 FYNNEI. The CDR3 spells CASSESIRGLARSYEQYV. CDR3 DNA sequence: TGTGCCAGCAGTGAATCAATTAGAGGGCTAGCGCGCTCCTACGAGCAGTACGTC.

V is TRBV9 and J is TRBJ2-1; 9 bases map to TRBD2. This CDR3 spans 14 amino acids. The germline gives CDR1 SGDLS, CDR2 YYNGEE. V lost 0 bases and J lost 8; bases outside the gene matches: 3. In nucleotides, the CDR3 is TGTGCCAGCAGCGTAGTTACTAGCGGGCATGAGCAGTTCTTC. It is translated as CASSVVTSGHEQFF.

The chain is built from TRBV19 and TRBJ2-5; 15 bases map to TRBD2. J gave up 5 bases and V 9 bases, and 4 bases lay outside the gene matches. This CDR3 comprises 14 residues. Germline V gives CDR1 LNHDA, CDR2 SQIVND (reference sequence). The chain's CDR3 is CASGLAGGSETQYF. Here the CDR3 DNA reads TGTGCCAGCGGACTAGCGGGGGGGTCGGAGACCCAGTACTTC.

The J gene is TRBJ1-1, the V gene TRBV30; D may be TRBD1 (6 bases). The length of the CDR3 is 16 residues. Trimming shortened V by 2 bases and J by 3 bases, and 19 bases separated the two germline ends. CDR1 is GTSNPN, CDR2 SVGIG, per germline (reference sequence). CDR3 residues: CAWSRRGGRADTEAFF. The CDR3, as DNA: TGTGCCTGGAGTCGTCGTGGGGGGCGGGCAGACACTGAAGCTTTCTTT.

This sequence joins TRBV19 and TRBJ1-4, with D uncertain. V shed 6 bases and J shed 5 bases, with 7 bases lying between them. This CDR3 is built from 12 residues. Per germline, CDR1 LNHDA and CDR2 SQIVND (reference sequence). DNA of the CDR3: TGTGCCAGTAGGGCCAGGAATGAAAAACTGTTTTTT. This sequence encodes CASRARNEKLFF.

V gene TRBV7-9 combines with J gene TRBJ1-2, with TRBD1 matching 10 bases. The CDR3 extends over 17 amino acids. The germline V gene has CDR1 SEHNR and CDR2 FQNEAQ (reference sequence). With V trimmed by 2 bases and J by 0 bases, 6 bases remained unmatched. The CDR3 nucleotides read TGTGCCAGCAGCTTATTTGGGGGGACAGGGGCTAACTATGGCTACACCTTC. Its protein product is CASSLFGGTGANYGYTF.

CDR3: CASSFGLAKNIQYF. The CDR3 region has the DNA TGTGCCAGCAGTTTCGGACTAGCCAAAAACATTCAGTACTTC. V gene TRBV13 combines with J gene TRBJ2-4, with a tentative D call TRBD2 (5 bases). The CDR3 is 14 residues long. Germline CDR1 PRHDT, CDR2 FYEKMQ (reference sequence). The V end was cut by 6 bases, the J end by 0 bases, with 9 bases between. Complete variable domain (other parts from reference TRBV13 and TRBJ2-4): AAGVIQSPRHLIKEKRETATLKCYPIPRHDTVYWYQQGPGQDPQFLISFYEKMQSDKGSIPDRFSAQQFSDYHSELNMSSLELGDSALYFCASSFGLAKNIQYFGAGTRLSVL.

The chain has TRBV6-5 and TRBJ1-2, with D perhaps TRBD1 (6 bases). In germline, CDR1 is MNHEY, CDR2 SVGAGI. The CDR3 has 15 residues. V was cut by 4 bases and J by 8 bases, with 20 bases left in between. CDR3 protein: CASSSRTGRRGGYTF. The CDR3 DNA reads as TGTGCCAGCAGTTCCAGGACTGGGCGAAGGGGGGGCTACACCTTC.

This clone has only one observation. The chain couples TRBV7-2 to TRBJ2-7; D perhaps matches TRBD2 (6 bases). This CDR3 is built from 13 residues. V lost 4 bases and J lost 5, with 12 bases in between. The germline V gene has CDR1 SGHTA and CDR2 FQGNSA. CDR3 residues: CASSSGGFDEQYF. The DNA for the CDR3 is TGTGCCAGCAGCTCCGGAGGGTTCGACGAGCAGTACTTC. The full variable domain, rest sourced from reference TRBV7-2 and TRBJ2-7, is GAGVSQSPSNKVTEKGKDVELRCDPISGHTALYWYRQSLGQGLEFLIYFQGNSAPDKSGLPSDRFSAERTGGSVSTLTIQRTQQEDSAVYLCASSSGGFDEQYFGPGTRLTVT.

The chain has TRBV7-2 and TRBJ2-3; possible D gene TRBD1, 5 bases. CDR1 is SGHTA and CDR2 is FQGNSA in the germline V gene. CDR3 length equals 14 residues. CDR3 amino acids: CATRWGRSTDTQYF. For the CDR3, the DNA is TGTGCTACCCGTTGGGGCCGCAGCACAGATACGCAGTATTTT.

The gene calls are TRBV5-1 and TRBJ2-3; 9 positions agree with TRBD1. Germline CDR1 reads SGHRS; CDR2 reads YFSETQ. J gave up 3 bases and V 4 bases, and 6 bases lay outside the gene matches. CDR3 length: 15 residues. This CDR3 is CASSLRTGVTDTQYF. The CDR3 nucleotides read TGCGCCAGCAGCCTGAGGACAGGGGTGACAGATACGCAGTATTTT.

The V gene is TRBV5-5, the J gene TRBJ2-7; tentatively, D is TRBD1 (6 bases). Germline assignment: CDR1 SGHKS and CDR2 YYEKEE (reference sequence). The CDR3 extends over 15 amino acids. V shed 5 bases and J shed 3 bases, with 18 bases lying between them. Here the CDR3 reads CASSPETQGFYEQYF. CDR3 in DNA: TGTGCCAGCAGTCCCGAGACGCAGGGGTTCTACGAGCAGTACTTC.